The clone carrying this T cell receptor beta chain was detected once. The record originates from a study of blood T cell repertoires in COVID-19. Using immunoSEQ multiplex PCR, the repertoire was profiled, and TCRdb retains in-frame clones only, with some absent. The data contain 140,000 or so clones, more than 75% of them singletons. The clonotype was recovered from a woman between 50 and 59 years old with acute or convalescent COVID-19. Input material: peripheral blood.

CDR3 loop: CASSQRAGGSTGELFF. CDR3 bases: TGTGCCAGCAGCCAAAGAGCGGGGGGGTCCACCGGGGAGCTGTTTTTT. This sequence joins TRBV3-1 (or the pseudogene TRBV3-2) and TRBJ2-2, with 10 bases matching TRBD2. Germline V CDR1 and CDR2: LGHDT, YNNKEL (reference sequence). V was pared by 2 bases and J by 4 bases, with 4 bases of the junction left unmatched. The CDR3 loop spans 16 amino acids.